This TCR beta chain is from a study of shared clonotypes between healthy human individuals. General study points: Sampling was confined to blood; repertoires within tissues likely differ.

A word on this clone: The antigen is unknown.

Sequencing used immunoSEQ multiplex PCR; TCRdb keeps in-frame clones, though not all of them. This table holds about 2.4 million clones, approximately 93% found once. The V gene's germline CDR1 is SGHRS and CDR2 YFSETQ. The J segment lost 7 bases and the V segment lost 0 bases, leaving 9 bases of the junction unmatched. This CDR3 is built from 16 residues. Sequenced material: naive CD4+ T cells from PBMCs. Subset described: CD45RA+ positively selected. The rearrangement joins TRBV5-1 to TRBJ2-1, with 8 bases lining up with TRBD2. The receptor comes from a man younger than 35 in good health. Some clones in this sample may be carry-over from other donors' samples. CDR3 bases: TGCGCCAGCAGCTTGGCCACGGGACTAGGGAGAAATGAGCAGTTCTTC. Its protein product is CASSLATGLGRNEQFF.